A single sample gave rise to the 25 T cell receptor beta chains below, sequenced in a study of vaccination and CD4 T cells after COVID-19 (dated by TCRdb to between 2021 and 2024). What this sample's treatment or condition label stands for: approximately 11-day PBMC culture with coronavirus spike peptide pools or control peptides (ViraFEST assay). Libraries came from PCR. The listed sequencing device is Illumina iSeq 100. TCR sequencing of DNA from cultured CD4+ T cells used the Oncomine TCR Beta short-read assay at the Johns Hopkins FTIC core. TCRdb passed the public sequencing reads through fastp at Q25 and MiXCR, retaining productive beta sequences. Identical CDR3 protein sequences are pooled into one entry, listed with their most common genes and DNA. The sample table contains about 10,000 distinct CDR3 sequences; only one count was recorded for 41% of them. Together, the top ten hold 29% of the sample.

Their antigen targets remain unknown. Sequenced: CD4+ T cells from blood, cultured in vitro. The receptors stem from a human donor who had recovered from COVID-19.

The J gene is TRBJ1-2, the V gene TRBV18; D is unclear. The V and J ends lost 1 base and 0 bases respectively, with 18 bases between them. CDR3 length: 18 amino acids. The germline CDR1 and CDR2 sequences are KGHSH and LQKENI. Here the CDR3 DNA reads TGTGCCAGCTCACCACTCGCACATCTGACCGCCGCTAACTATGGCTACACCTTC. It translates to CASSPLAHLTAANYGYTF.

The chain employs TRBV20-1 and TRBJ1-1; a weak D match, TRBD1 (5 bases). The CDR3 has 14 amino acids. Germline CDR1 and CDR2: DFQATT and SNEGSKA (reference sequence). CDR3: CSNRGTAMNTEAFF. CDR3 nucleotides: TGCAGCAATAGGGGCACCGCCATGAACACTGAAGCTTTCTTT.

V gene TRBV2 combines with J gene TRBJ2-7; D is possibly TRBD2 (5 bases). Germline CDR1 SNHLY, CDR2 FYNNEI. The CDR3 runs 12 residues. V shed 4 bases and J shed 7 bases, with 11 bases lying between them. In DNA form, the CDR3 reads TGTGCCAGCAGTGCGAGACCGGGGGAGCAGTACTTC. Translation: CASSARPGEQYF.

This clonotype was picked up a small number of times. The rearrangement uses TRBV7-9 and TRBJ1-2, with 7 bases aligning to TRBD1. This CDR3 region has 17 residues. Germline values: CDR1 SEHNR, CDR2 FQNEAQ (reference sequence). V gave up 0 bases and J gave up 3 bases; unmatched junction bases: 10. The CDR3 loop reads CASSLAPGNRGDYGYTF. The CDR3 DNA sequence: TGTGCCAGCAGCTTAGCTCCCGGGAACAGGGGTGACTATGGCTACACCTTC.

The chain employs TRBV20-1 and TRBJ2-1, with 7 positions matching TRBD2. This CDR3 is 14 amino acids long. Germline CDR1 DFQATT, CDR2 SNEGSKA (reference sequence). After removal of 5 bases from V and 9 bases from J, the junction contained 13 bases not matched to a gene. The CDR3 region is CSARRTSGGGEQFF. The CDR3 nucleotides are TGCAGTGCTCGCAGAACTAGTGGCGGGGGTGAGCAGTTCTTC.

The CDR3: CASSLMGLAGAEIQYF. DNA of the CDR3: TGTGCCAGCAGCCTGATGGGACTAGCGGGGGCCGAAATCCAGTACTTC. V gene TRBV7-3 combines with J gene TRBJ2-5, with 14 bases identical to TRBD2. Trimming cost V 5 bases and J 10 bases; bases outside gene matches: 12. The CDR3 spans 16 residues. CDR1 SGHTA and CDR2 FQGTGA come from the germline V gene.

V gene TRBV5-1 combines with J gene TRBJ2-2, with D unclear. The CDR3 totals 13 residues. Germline V gives CDR1 SGHRS, CDR2 YFSETQ. V gave up 0 bases and J gave up 6 bases, with 6 bases separating them. CDR3: CASSLAMSGELFF. Written as DNA, the CDR3 is TGCGCCAGCAGCTTGGCAATGTCCGGGGAGCTGTTTTTT.

This clonotype has a handful of counts. The rearrangement joins TRBV7-8 to TRBJ1-1; 7 bases line up with TRBD1. Germline CDR1 is SGHVS and CDR2 is FQNEAQ. Germline trimming cut 7 bases from V and 10 bases from J; bases unmatched to any gene: 12. The CDR3 runs 13 residues. CDR3 in DNA: TGTGCCAGCACCAAGTACGGACAGGTCCGAGCTTTCTTT. As protein: CASTKYGQVRAFF.

There are a few counts of this clonotype. The chain has TRBV2 and TRBJ2-2; 12 bases are a match to TRBD2. This CDR3 contains 15 residues. Looked up from germline, CDR1 is SNHLY and CDR2 is FYNNEI. V gave up 6 bases and J gave up 5 bases; unmatched junction bases: 4. The DNA of the CDR3 is TGTGCCAGCAGGGCCGGACTAGCGGGAACCGGGGAGCTGTTTTTT. This sequence encodes CASRAGLAGTGELFF. Full variable domain (outside the CDR3, taken from reference TRBV2 and TRBJ2-2): EPEVTQTPSHQVTQMGQEVILRCVPISNHLYFYWYRQILGQKVEFLVSFYNNEISEKSEIFDDQFSVERPDGSNFTLKIRSTKLEDSAMYFCASRAGLAGTGELFFGEGSRLTVL.

This clonotype occurred a few times. V usage is TRBV24-1 and J usage is TRBJ2-5, with D possibly matching TRBD2 (7 bases). This CDR3 region has 15 residues. The V end was cut by 2 bases, the J end by 5 bases, with 14 bases between. CDR1 KGHDR and CDR2 SFDVKD come from the germline V gene. The CDR3 reads CATSDSRGAGETQYF. CDR3 DNA: TGTGCCACCAGTGATTCTCGGGGGGCAGGGGAGACCCAGTACTTC.

The chain's CDR3 is CAIPALAGRWDTQYF. The CDR3 DNA is TGCGCCATCCCTGCATTAGCGGGGAGGTGGGATACGCAGTATTTT. V and J are TRBV4-3 and TRBJ2-3; the match to TRBD2 covers 8 bases. The length of the CDR3 is 15 residues. The V gene's germline CDR1 is LGHNA and CDR2 YSLEER. Trimming at V came to 10 bases and at J to 6 bases, leaving 15 bases not matched to a gene.

The chain uses TRBV2 and TRBJ2-7, with 13 bases aligning to TRBD2. The CDR3 sequence is 15 residues long. Trimming took 6 bases from V and 7 from J; bases not matched to a gene: 9. Looked up from germline, CDR1 is SNHLY and CDR2 is FYNNEI. The DNA of the CDR3 is TGTGCCAGCAGACCCACTAGCGGGAGGGCTTGGGAGCAGTACTTC. It specifies CASRPTSGRAWEQYF.

The V call is TRBV21-1, the J call TRBJ2-1. TRBV21-1 constitutes a pseudogene. The CDR3 covers 11 residues. The CDR3 loop is CASRDQPEQFF. The CDR3 DNA reads TGTGCCAGCAGGGACCAGCCTGAGCAGTTCTTC.

This clonotype was recorded a few times. The rearrangement uses TRBV20-1 and TRBJ2-2; 10 bases are shared with TRBD2. CDR1 is DFQATT and CDR2 is SNEGSKA in the germline V gene (reference sequence). Losses at the gene ends were 5 bases for V and 5 bases for J; bases not matched to a gene: 2. There are 13 residues in the CDR3. CDR3 region: CSAATSGTGELFF. CDR3 in DNA: TGCAGTGCTGCGACTAGCGGGACCGGGGAGCTGTTTTTT.

V gene TRBV12-3 or TRBV12-4 combines with J gene TRBJ2-5; no definite D call. V shed 2 bases and J shed 4 bases, with 2 bases lying between them. The CDR3 spans 11 residues. The CDR3 is CASSLRETQYF. The CDR3 nucleotides are TGTGCCAGCAGTTTAAGAGAGACCCAGTACTTC.

This clonotype has only a few counts. The chain joins TRBV28 to TRBJ2-5, with D possibly being TRBD2 (7 bases). The V gene's germline CDR1 is MDHEN and CDR2 SYDVKM. V was pared by 5 bases and J by 5 bases, with 18 bases between. This CDR3 region has 15 residues. The CDR3 coding sequence is TGTGCCAGCAGTGGGTCCCGGGGGGCTAGGGAGACCCAGTACTTC. Amino acids: CASSGSRGARETQYF.

The gene calls are TRBV20-1 and TRBJ1-5; D possibly corresponds to TRBD1 (5 bases). The CDR3 loop spans 14 amino acids. V dropped 1 base and J dropped 8 bases, with 15 bases sitting between them. CDR1 and CDR2 from the germline V gene are DFQATT and SNEGSKA (reference sequence). In nucleotides, the CDR3 is TGCAGTGCTAGAGCGGGGGTTACGGTGGAGCCCCAGCATTTT. Translation: CSARAGVTVEPQHF.

A word on this clonotype: A junction end diverges from the germline sequence, so it may reflect a read error. The chain joins TRBV7-2 to TRBJ2-2, with 7 nucleotides matching TRBD1. This CDR3 spans 15 amino acids. In germline, CDR1 is SGHTA, CDR2 FQGNSA. In nucleotides, the CDR3 is TGTGCCAGCAGCTTATTGACAGGGAACGCCGGGGAGCTGTTTTTT. It specifies CASSLLTGNAGELFF.

The chain links TRBV29-1 to TRBJ2-1; TRBD1 aligns across 10 bases. The germline V gene encodes CDR1 SQVTM and CDR2 ANQGSEA. V shed 5 bases, J shed 7 bases, and the junction held 8 bases outside the gene matches. The CDR3 covers 14 residues. CDR3 residues: CSVTGDRGLNEQFF. DNA for the CDR3: TGCAGCGTTACCGGGGACAGGGGTTTGAATGAGCAGTTCTTC.

This sequence joins TRBV5-4 and TRBJ2-3; weak D call: TRBD2 (5 bases). Germline CDR1 and CDR2: SGHNT and YYREEE (reference sequence). The germline V and J ends were trimmed by 2 bases and 4 bases, with 11 bases remaining between them. The CDR3 is 14 residues long. The CDR3 DNA reads TGTGCCAGCAGCTTACTGAGGGTGGCAGATACGCAGTATTTT. It yields the protein CASSLLRVADTQYF.

The chain carries TRBV20-1 and TRBJ1-1, with D possibly being TRBD1 (5 bases). Germline CDR1 is DFQATT and CDR2 is SNEGSKA (reference sequence). CDR3 length: 15 amino acids. V was shortened by 0 bases and J by 4 bases, with 15 bases between the two germline ends. The CDR3 sequence: CSARDSGGRSTEAFF. The CDR3 DNA reads as TGCAGTGCTAGAGATTCGGGGGGGAGGAGCACTGAAGCTTTCTTT.

This clonotype has just a few counts. V usage is TRBV24-1 and J usage is TRBJ2-3; either TRBD1 or TRBD2 may fit D (5 bases each). Trimming pared 3 bases from V and 2 bases from J, leaving 8 bases between. Germline lookup yields CDR1 KGHDR and CDR2 SFDVKD. CDR3 length equals 14 residues. The CDR3 DNA is TGTGCCACCAGTGATGGGGGATACACAGATACGCAGTATTTT. The encoded protein is CATSDGGYTDTQYF.

The chain employs TRBV7-9 and TRBJ2-5; the D is unclear. Germline V CDR1 and CDR2: SEHNR, FQNEAQ (reference sequence). The CDR3 consists of 15 residues. V was trimmed by 6 bases and J by 1 base, leaving 15 bases between them. CDR3 residues: CASSLGGNFQETQYF. In DNA form, the CDR3 reads TGTGCCAGCAGTCTTGGTGGGAATTTCCAAGAGACCCAGTACTTC.

This chain joins TRBV29-1 and TRBJ1-1; D unclear. There are 13 residues in the CDR3. Germline CDR1 reads SQVTM; CDR2 reads ANQGSEA. V was clipped by 4 bases and J by 0 bases, with 9 bases between them. Here the CDR3 DNA reads TGCAGCGTTGTTAAGGGAATGAACACTGAAGCTTTCTTT. Its translation is CSVVKGMNTEAFF.

Note on this clonotype: One end of the junction is discordant with germline, which a read error may explain. The chain combines TRBV7-2 with TRBJ1-2; no reliable D call. Germline assignment: CDR1 SGHTA and CDR2 FQGNSA. The CDR3 runs 13 residues. This CDR3 reads CASSSREAFTADF. The CDR3 DNA sequence: TGTGCCAGCAGCTCTAGAGAGGCTTTTACGGCGGACTTC.